This record looks at one T cell receptor (beta chain) sequence and its context. Measured with immunoSEQ multiplex PCR; TCRdb has only the in-frame clones, and not every one. The sample carries hundreds of thousands of clones, 73% recorded once. The germline V gene has CDR1 SGHTA and CDR2 FQGNSA. V was cut by 9 bases and J by 8 bases, with 13 bases left in between. CDR3 size: 12 residues. The sample is drawn from a study of shared clonotypes between healthy human individuals. The TCR was taken from a woman between 25 and 40 years old in good health. Sequencing used memory CD4+ T cells sorted from blood. Sample subset: CD45RA-negative fraction. The rearrangement uses TRBV7-2 and TRBJ2-2; unclear D gene. The CDR3 sequence is CASAPYEGELFF. CDR3 DNA: TGTGCCAGTGCTCCTTACGAGGGGGAGCTGTTTTTT.